This T cell receptor (beta chain) was profiled in a study of CD8 T cells in ankylosing spondylitis. Quantitative 5'-RACE with molecular barcodes produced the TCR beta libraries. Each CDR3 protein is one row after TCRdb ran MiXCR on the 5' RACE reads. The sample shows more than 110,000 distinct CDR3 sequences, 7% to 10% of them seen only once. Looked up from germline, CDR1 is SGHTA and CDR2 is FQGNSA. This CDR3 spans 16 amino acids. The V and J ends lost 4 bases and 0 bases respectively, with 16 bases between them. This clonotype showed up many times. The origin of this receptor is a male donor with ankylosing spondylitis. The specimen was synovial fluid, either unsorted or a sorted T cell fraction (not recorded which). The J gene is TRBJ2-7, the V gene TRBV7-2; no firm D call. The CDR3 reads CASSSSSNPVSYEQYF. CDR3 sequence (DNA): TGTGCCAGCAGCTCTAGTAGTAACCCCGTCTCCTACGAGCAGTACTTC.